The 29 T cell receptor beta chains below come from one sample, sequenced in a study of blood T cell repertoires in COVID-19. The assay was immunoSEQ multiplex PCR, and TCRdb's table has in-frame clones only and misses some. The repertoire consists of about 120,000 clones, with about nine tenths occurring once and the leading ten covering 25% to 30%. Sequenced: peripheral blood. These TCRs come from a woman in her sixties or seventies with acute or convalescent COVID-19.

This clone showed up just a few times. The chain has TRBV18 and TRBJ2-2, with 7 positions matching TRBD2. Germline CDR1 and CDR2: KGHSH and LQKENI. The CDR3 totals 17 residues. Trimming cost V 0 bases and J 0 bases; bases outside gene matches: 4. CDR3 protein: CASSPPWGGANTGELFF. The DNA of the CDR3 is TGTGCCAGCTCACCACCGTGGGGAGGGGCGAACACCGGGGAGCTGTTTTTT. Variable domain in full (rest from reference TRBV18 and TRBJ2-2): NAGVMQNPRHLVRRRGQEARLRCSPMKGHSHVYWYRQLPEEGLKFMVYLQKENIIDESGMPKERFSAEFPKEGPSILRIQQVVRGDSAAYFCASSPPWGGANTGELFFGEGSRLTVL.

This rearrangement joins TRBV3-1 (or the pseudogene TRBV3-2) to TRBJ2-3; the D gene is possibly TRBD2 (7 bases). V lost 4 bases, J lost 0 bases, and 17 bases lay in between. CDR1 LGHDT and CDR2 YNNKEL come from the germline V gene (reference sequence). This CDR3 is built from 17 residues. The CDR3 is CASSLRGGDSSTDTQYF. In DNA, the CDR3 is TGTGCCAGCAGCCTCAGGGGAGGGGACTCTAGCACAGATACGCAGTATTTT.

Here the CDR3 reads CASSGGGETQYF. The CDR3 nucleotides are TGCGCCAGCAGTGGGGGAGGAGAGACCCAGTACTTC. The gene calls are TRBV10-2 and TRBJ2-5; D might be TRBD2 (6 bases). The V and J ends lost 4 bases and 4 bases respectively, with 7 bases between them. Germline loops: CDR1 WSHSY, CDR2 SAAADI. The length of the CDR3 is 12 residues.

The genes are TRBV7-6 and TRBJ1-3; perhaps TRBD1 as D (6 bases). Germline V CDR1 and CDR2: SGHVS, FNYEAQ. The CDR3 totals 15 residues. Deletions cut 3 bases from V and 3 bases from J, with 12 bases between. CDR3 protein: CASSFNRVNGNTIYF. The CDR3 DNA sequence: TGTGCCAGCAGCTTTAACAGGGTTAATGGAAACACCATATATTTT.

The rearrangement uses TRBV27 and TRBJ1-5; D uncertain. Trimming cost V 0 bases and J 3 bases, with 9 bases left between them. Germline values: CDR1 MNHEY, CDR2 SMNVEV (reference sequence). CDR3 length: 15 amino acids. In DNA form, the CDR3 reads TGTGCCAGCAGTTTATCTGGCGGCATCAATCAGCCCCAGCATTTT. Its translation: CASSLSGGINQPQHF.

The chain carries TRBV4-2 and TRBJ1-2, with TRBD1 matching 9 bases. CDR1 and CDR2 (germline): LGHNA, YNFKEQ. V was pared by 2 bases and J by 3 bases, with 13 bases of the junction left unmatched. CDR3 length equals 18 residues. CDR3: CASSQTLQGAHSDYGYTF. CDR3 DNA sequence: TGTGCCAGCAGCCAAACCTTACAGGGGGCGCATTCTGACTATGGCTACACCTTC.

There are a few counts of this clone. The CDR3 here is CASSLSAQVGYTF. CDR3 coding DNA: TGTGCCAGCAGTTTAAGCGCCCAAGTTGGCTACACCTTC. This rearrangement joins TRBV28 to TRBJ1-2, with D unresolved. Germline V lookup: CDR1 MDHEN, CDR2 SYDVKM. The V end lost 2 bases, the J end lost 7 bases, and 11 bases lay between the germline ends. The CDR3 has 13 amino acids.

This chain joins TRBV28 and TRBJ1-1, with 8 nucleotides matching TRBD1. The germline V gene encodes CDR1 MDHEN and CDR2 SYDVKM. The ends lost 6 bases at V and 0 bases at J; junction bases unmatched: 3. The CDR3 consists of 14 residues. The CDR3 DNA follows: TGTGCCAGCAGCTCAGGGGGCATGAACACTGAAGCTTTCTTT. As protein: CASSSGGMNTEAFF.

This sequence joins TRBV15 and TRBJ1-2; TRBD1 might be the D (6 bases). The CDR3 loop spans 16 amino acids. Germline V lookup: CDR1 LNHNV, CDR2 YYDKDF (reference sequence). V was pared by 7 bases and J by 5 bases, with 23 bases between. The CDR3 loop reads CATTIGQGGGGYGYTF. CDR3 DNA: TGTGCCACCACCATCGGGCAGGGAGGGGGAGGTTATGGCTACACCTTC.

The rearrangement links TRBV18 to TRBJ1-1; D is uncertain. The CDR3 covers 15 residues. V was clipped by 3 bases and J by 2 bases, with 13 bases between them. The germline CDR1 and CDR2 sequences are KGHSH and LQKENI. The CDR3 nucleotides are TGTGCCAGCTCACCCTTAACAAACCCTAACACTGAAGCTTTCTTT. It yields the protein CASSPLTNPNTEAFF.

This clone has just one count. The CDR3 reads CAWRNAGTGRKNEQFF. As DNA, the CDR3 is TGTGCCTGGAGGAATGCCGGGACAGGGCGTAAAAATGAGCAGTTCTTC. V usage is TRBV30 and J usage is TRBJ2-1, with 9 bases that match TRBD1. The V gene end was trimmed by 3 bases and the J gene end by 7 bases; junction bases not matched to a gene: 13. The CDR3 consists of 16 residues. Germline CDR1 and CDR2: GTSNPN and SVGIG (reference sequence).

The CDR3 spells CAISLRGGLGTEAFF. Here the CDR3 DNA reads TGTGCCATCAGCCTGCGGGGGGGTTTAGGCACTGAAGCTTTCTTT. The chain carries TRBV10-3 and TRBJ1-1; possible D gene TRBD1, 5 bases. This CDR3 has 15 amino acids. Between the trimmed V and J ends, which lost 6 bases and 4 bases, there was a span of 18 bases. The germline V gene encodes CDR1 ENHRY and CDR2 SYGVKD.

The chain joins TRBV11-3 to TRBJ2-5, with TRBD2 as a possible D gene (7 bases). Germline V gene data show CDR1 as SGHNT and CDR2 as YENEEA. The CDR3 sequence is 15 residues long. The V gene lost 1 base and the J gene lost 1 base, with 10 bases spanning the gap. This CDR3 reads CASSLGGGLQETQYF. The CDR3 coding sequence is TGTGCCAGCAGCTTAGGCGGGGGCCTCCAAGAGACCCAGTACTTC.

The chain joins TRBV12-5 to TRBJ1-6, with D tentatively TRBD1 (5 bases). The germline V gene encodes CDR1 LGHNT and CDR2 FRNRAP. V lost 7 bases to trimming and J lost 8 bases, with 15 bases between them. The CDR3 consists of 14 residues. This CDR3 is CASAQGGLYSPLHF. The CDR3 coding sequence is TGTGCTAGTGCCCAGGGCGGTCTTTATTCACCCCTCCACTTT.

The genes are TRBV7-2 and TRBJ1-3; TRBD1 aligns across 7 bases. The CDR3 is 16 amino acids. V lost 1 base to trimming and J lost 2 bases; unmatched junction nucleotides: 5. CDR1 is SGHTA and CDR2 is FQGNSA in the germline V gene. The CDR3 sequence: CASSLEGQSTGNTIYF. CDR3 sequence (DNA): TGTGCCAGCAGCTTAGAGGGACAGTCAACTGGAAACACCATATATTTT. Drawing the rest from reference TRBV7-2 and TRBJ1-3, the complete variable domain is GAGVSQSPSNKVTEKGKDVELRCDPISGHTALYWYRQSLGQGLEFLIYFQGNSAPDKSGLPSDRFSAERTGGSVSTLTIQRTQQEDSAVYLCASSLEGQSTGNTIYFGEGSWLTVV.

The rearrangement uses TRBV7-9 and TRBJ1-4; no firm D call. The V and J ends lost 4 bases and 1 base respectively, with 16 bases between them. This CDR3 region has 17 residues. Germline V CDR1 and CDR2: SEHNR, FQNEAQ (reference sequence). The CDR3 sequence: CASSSVGLRLTNEKLFF. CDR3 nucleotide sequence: TGTGCCAGCAGCTCCGTTGGATTACGACTAACTAATGAAAAACTGTTTTTT.

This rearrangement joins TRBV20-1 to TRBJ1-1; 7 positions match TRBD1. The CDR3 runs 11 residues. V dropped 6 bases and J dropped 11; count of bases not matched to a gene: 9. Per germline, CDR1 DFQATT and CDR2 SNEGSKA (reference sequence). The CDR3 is CSANRGETAFF. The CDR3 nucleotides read TGCAGTGCGAACAGGGGAGAGACCGCTTTCTTT.

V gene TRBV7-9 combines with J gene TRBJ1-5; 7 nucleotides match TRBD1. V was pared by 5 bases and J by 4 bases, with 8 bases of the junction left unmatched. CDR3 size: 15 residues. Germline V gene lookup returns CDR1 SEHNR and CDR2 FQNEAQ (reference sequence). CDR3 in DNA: TGTGCCAGCAGCGCGACAGGGTTGGAGAATCAGCCCCAGCATTTT. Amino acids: CASSATGLENQPQHF. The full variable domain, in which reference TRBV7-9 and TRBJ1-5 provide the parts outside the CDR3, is DTGVSQNPRHKITKRGQNVTFRCDPISEHNRLYWYRQTLGQGPEFLTYFQNEAQLEKSRLLSDRFSAERPKGSFSTLEIQRTEQGDSAMYLCASSATGLENQPQHFGDGTRLSIL.

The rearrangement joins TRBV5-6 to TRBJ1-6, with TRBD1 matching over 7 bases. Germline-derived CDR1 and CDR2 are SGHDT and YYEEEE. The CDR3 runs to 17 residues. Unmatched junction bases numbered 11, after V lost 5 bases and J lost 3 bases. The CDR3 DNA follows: TGTGCCAGCAGGAACGACAGGGCCGGGGTCTATAATTCACCCCTCCACTTT. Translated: CASRNDRAGVYNSPLHF.

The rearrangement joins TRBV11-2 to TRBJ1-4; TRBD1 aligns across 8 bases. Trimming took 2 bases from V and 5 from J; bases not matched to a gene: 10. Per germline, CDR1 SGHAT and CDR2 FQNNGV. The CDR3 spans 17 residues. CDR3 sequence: CASSLRDRPLTNEKLFF. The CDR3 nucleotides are TGTGCCAGCAGCTTACGGGACAGGCCTTTGACAAATGAAAAACTGTTTTTT.

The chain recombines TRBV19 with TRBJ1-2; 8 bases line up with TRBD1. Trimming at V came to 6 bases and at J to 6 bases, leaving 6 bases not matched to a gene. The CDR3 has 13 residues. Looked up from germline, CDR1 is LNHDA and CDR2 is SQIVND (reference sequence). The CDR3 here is CASSKDRDDGYTF. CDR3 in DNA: TGTGCCAGTAGCAAGGACAGGGACGATGGCTACACCTTC. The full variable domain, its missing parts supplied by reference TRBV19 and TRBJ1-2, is DGGITQSPKYLFRKEGQNVTLSCEQNLNHDAMYWYRQDPGQGLRLIYYSQIVNDFQKGDIAEGYSVSREKKESFPLTVTSAQKNPTAFYLCASSKDRDDGYTFGSGTRLTVV.

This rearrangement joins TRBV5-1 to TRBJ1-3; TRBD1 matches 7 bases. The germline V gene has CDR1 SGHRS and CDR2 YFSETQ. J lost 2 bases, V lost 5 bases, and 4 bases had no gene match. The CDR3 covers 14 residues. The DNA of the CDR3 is TGCGCCAGCAGGCGGGACAGCACTGGAAACACCATATATTTT. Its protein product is CASRRDSTGNTIYF.

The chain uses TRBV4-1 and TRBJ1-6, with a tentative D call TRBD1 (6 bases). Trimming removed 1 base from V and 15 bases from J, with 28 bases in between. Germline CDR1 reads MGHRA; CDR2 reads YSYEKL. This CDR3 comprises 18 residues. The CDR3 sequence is CASSQGPSGPSLGALLHF. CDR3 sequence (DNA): TGCGCCAGCAGCCAAGGTCCCTCCGGACCGAGCTTGGGGGCTCTCCTCCACTTT.

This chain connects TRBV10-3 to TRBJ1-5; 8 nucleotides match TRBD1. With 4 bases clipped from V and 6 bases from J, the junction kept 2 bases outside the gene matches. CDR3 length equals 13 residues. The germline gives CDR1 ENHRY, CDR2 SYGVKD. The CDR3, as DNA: TGTGCCATCAGTGGCGGACAGGGTCAGCCCCAGCATTTT. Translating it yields CAISGGQGQPQHF.

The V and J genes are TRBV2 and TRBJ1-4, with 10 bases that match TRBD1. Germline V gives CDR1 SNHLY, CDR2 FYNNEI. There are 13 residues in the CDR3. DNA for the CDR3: TGTGCTTCAGCGGGGACAGGGGACGAAAAACTGTTTTTT. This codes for CASAGTGDEKLFF.

In DNA form, the CDR3 reads TGTGCCAGCACCCTACAGGGGGCAGACACCGGGGAGCTGTTTTTT. This codes for CASTLQGADTGELFF. The chain uses TRBV2 and TRBJ2-2, with 9 bases lining up with TRBD1. CDR1 and CDR2 from the germline V gene are SNHLY and FYNNEI. With 7 bases clipped from V and 3 bases from J, the junction kept 6 bases outside the gene matches. CDR3 size: 15 residues. The full variable domain, with the rest looked up from reference TRBV2 and TRBJ2-2, is EPEVTQTPSHQVTQMGQEVILRCVPISNHLYFYWYRQILGQKVEFLVSFYNNEISEKSEIFDDQFSVERPDGSNFTLKIRSTKLEDSAMYFCASTLQGADTGELFFGEGSRLTVL.

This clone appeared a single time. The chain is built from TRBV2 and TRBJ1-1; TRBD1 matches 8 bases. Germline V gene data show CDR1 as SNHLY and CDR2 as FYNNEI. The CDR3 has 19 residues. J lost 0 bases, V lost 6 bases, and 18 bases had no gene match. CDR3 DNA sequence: TGTGCCAGCAGGTCCTGGAACAACAGGGGGACCTCCATGAACACTGAAGCTTTCTTT. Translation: CASRSWNNRGTSMNTEAFF. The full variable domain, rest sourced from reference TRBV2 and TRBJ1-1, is EPEVTQTPSHQVTQMGQEVILRCVPISNHLYFYWYRQILGQKVEFLVSFYNNEISEKSEIFDDQFSVERPDGSNFTLKIRSTKLEDSAMYFCASRSWNNRGTSMNTEAFFGQGTRLTVV.

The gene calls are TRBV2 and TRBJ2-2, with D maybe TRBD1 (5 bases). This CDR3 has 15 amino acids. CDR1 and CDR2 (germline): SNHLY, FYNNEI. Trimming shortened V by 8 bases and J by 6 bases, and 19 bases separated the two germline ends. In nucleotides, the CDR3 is TGTGCCAGCTCCCCAAACGCAGGGATTTCCGGGGAGCTGTTTTTT. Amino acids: CASSPNAGISGELFF. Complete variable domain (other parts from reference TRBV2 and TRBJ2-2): EPEVTQTPSHQVTQMGQEVILRCVPISNHLYFYWYRQILGQKVEFLVSFYNNEISEKSEIFDDQFSVERPDGSNFTLKIRSTKLEDSAMYFCASSPNAGISGELFFGEGSRLTVL.

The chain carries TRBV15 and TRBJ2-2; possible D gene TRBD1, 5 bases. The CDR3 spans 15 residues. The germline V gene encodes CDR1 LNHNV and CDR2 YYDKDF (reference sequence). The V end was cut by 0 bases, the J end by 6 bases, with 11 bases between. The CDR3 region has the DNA TGTGCCACCAGCAGAGACCAGGGTTGGGCCGGGGAGCTGTTTTTT. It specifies CATSRDQGWAGELFF.